The subject of this entry is one TCR beta chain. The target antigen is unknown. V was clipped by 5 bases and J by 8 bases; unmatched bases: 16. The CDR3 totals 16 residues. The V gene's germline CDR1 is SGHTA and CDR2 FQGNSA. The PCR had 60 Vbeta and 13 Jbeta primers. Assay: immunoSEQ multiplex PCR; the TCRdb copy retains only in-frame clones and omits some. Among around 99,000 clones listed, under 80% were seen once. This specimen belongs to a study of cytomegalovirus exposure and HLA in healthy donors. Study-wide results and limits: HLA alleles were associated with 16,000 or so TCR beta sequences in a later analysis at 0.05 false discovery rate. A later analysis showed HLA-associated TCR beta chains outstripping equally common others in clonal expansion. Earlier results showed most TCR beta V segments being productive about 87% or about 30% of the time.

The chain has TRBV7-2 and TRBJ1-1; TRBD1 aligns across 8 bases. The clonotype originates from a woman aged 40 to 50 in good health and CMV-seropositive. The sample taken for sequencing was PBMCs. The CDR3 region is CASSKPPIPTGDEAFF. CDR3 nucleotide sequence: TGTGCCAGCAGCAAACCCCCTATACCGACAGGGGACGAAGCTTTCTTT. The entire variable domain, with the rest obtained from reference TRBV7-2 and TRBJ1-1, is as follows: GAGVSQSPSNKVTEKGKDVELRCDPISGHTALYWYRQSLGQGLEFLIYFQGNSAPDKSGLPSDRFSAERTGGSVSTLTIQRTQQEDSAVYLCASSKPPIPTGDEAFFGQGTRLTVV.